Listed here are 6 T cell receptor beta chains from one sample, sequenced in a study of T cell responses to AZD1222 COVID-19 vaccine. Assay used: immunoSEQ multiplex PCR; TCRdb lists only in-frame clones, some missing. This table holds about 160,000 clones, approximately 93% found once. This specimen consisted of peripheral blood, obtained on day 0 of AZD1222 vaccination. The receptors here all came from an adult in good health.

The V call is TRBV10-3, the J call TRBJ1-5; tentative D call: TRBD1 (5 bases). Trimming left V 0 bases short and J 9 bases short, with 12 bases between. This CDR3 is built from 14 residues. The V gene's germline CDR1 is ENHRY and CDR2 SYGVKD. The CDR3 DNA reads TGTGCCATCAGTGAGTCGGGGTCCGGGGGGCCCCAGCATTTT. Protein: CAISESGSGGPQHF.

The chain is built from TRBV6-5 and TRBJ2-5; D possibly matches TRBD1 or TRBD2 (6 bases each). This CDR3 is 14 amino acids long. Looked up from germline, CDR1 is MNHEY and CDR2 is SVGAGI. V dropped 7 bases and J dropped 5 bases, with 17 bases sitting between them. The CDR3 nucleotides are TGTGCCAGCATGCCCGGGGGCGGCCTGGAGACCCAGTACTTC. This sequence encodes CASMPGGGLETQYF.

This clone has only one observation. This CDR3 reads CASSSPGQGLNTGELFF. CDR3 bases: TGTGCCAGTAGTTCACCGGGACAGGGTCTGAACACCGGGGAGCTGTTTTTT. The chain links TRBV19 to TRBJ2-2, with 9 bases identical to TRBD1. Germline V gene lookup returns CDR1 LNHDA and CDR2 SQIVND (reference sequence). V dropped 5 bases and J dropped 1; count of bases not matched to a gene: 8. The CDR3 consists of 17 residues.

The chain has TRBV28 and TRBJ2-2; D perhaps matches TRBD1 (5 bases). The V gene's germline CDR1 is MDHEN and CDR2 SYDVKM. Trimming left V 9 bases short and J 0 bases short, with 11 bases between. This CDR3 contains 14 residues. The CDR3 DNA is TGTGCCAGTACCAGGGCACCGAACACCGGGGAGCTGTTTTTT. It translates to CASTRAPNTGELFF.

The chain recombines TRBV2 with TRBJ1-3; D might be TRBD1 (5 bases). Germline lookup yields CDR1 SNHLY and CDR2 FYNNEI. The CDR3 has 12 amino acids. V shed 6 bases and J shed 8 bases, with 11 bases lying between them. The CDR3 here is CASRPRADTIYF. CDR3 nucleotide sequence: TGTGCCAGCAGACCCAGGGCGGACACCATATATTTT.

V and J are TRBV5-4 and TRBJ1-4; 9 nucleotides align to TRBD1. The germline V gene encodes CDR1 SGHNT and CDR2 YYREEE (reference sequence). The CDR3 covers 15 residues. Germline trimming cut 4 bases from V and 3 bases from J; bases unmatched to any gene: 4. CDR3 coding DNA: TGTGCCAGCAGCGGGGGACAGGGAGCTAATGAAAAACTGTTTTTT. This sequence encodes CASSGGQGANEKLFF.